This TCR beta chain originates from a study of cytomegalovirus exposure and HLA in healthy donors. As regards this clone: Its antigen is unidentified.

The study's findings and limits: A later analysis linked a missense variant in DCLRE1C to the trimming of TCR beta V and J genes. One later analysis reportedly identified an Asian-associated ancestry cluster that showed fewer N-insertions than the roughly 600-donor mean. Reportedly, HLA-A and HLA-B alleles of most subjects were accurately predicted from TCR beta. Certain indistinguishable V segments, among them TRBV6-2 and TRBV6-3, were excluded.

It was with 60 Vbeta and 13 Jbeta primers that the PCR ran. TCRdb keeps only in-frame clones here, not all; method: immunoSEQ multiplex PCR. In total, the table holds 160,000 or so clones. V lost 3 bases, J lost 6 bases, and 6 bases stayed unmatched. The CDR3 sequence is 14 residues long. From germline, CDR1 is PRHDT and CDR2 FYEKMQ (reference sequence). What was sequenced was PBMCs. This receptor was identified in a man between 25 and 39 years old in good health and CMV-seronegative. J is TRBJ2-7 and V is TRBV13; 9 bases align to TRBD1. CDR3 loop: CASSFSGQGSEQYF. Written as DNA, the CDR3 is TGTGCCAGCAGCTTCTCGGGACAGGGAAGCGAGCAGTACTTC.